The 18 T cell receptor beta chains listed next were all sequenced from one sample in a study of spatial heterogeneity in lung cancer. Time point here: sample taken at primary tumor resection. Unsorted whole RNA from tumor, nontumor lung or frozen PBMC underwent sequencing. TCRdb reprocessed the 5' RACE reads via MiXCR and lists one record per CDR3 protein. The profile covers about 86,000 distinct CDR3 sequences, with 10% to 15% appearing a single time and around 4.3% taken by the ten largest. This specimen consisted of PBMCs, obtained at surgery. The source of these receptors is a male donor with early-stage non-small cell lung cancer.

The V call is TRBV2, the J call TRBJ1-1; D is uncertain. The V end lost 1 base, the J end lost 0 bases, and 9 bases lay between the germline ends. Germline V gene data show CDR1 as SNHLY and CDR2 as FYNNEI. There are 15 residues in the CDR3. CDR3 nucleotide sequence: TGTGCCAGCAGTGAAGACTCTAACATGAACACTGAAGCTTTCTTT. It is translated as CASSEDSNMNTEAFF. Variable domain in full (rest from reference TRBV2 and TRBJ1-1): EPEVTQTPSHQVTQMGQEVILRCVPISNHLYFYWYRQILGQKVEFLVSFYNNEISEKSEIFDDQFSVERPDGSNFTLKIRSTKLEDSAMYFCASSEDSNMNTEAFFGQGTRLTVV.

The chain uses TRBV3-1 and TRBJ1-2; tentatively, D is TRBD1 (5 bases). V lost 0 bases, J lost 8 bases, and 10 bases lay in between. Germline CDR1 reads LGHDT; CDR2 reads YNNKEL (reference sequence). The CDR3 totals 13 residues. CDR3 in DNA: TGTGCCAGCAGCCAAGATCTTTGGGACGGCTACACCTTC. This encodes CASSQDLWDGYTF.

The sample holds a few counts of this clonotype. V usage is TRBV10-2 and J usage is TRBJ1-6; 8 bases map to TRBD1. With V trimmed by 10 bases and J by 2 bases, 16 bases remained unmatched. The germline V gene has CDR1 WSHSY and CDR2 SAAADI. There are 18 residues in the CDR3. The CDR3 bases are TGCGCCATCGCCTTAAAGACAGGGGAAGTACCCTATAATTCACCCCTCCACTTT. It yields the protein CAIALKTGEVPYNSPLHF.

This clonotype was found many times. The chain joins TRBV20-1 to TRBJ2-7; 7 bases map to TRBD2. This CDR3 comprises 15 residues. Germline CDR1 reads DFQATT; CDR2 reads SNEGSKA (reference sequence). With 2 bases clipped from V and 5 bases from J, the junction kept 12 bases outside the gene matches. CDR3 nucleotide sequence: TGCAGTGCTAGATTAGCTAGCGGTCCCGGGGACGAGCAGTACTTC. Its translation is CSARLASGPGDEQYF.

The J gene is TRBJ2-2, the V gene TRBV11-2, with 12 bases aligning to TRBD2. The CDR3 spans 18 residues. CDR1 and CDR2 from the germline V gene are SGHAT and FQNNGV. The V segment lost 0 bases and the J segment 4 bases; nucleotides outside the gene matches: 6. The CDR3 reads CASSLELAGGAITGELFF. The CDR3 DNA is TGTGCCAGCAGCTTAGAACTAGCGGGAGGAGCCATCACCGGGGAGCTGTTTTTT.

Worth noting for this clonotype: This clone may be a read error of a much larger clone one base away. The chain uses TRBV29-1 and TRBJ1-1; possible D gene TRBD1, 5 bases. Trimming took off 7 bases at V and 1 base at J, with 16 bases between the two ends. Germline CDR1 is SQVTM and CDR2 is ANQGSEA. CDR3 size: 14 residues. CDR3: CSAGEQAPNTEAFF. The CDR3 nucleotides read TGCAGCGCTGGGGAACAGGCCCCGAACACTGAAGCTTTCTTT.

The rearrangement uses TRBV6-1 and TRBJ2-1; TRBD2 aligns across 8 bases. J lost 0 bases, V lost 2 bases, and 3 bases had no gene match. The CDR3 length is 16 residues. Germline-derived CDR1 and CDR2 are MNHNS and SASEGT. CDR3 region: CASSERREVSYNEQFF. The CDR3 coding sequence is TGTGCCAGCAGTGAACGGCGGGAGGTCTCCTACAATGAGCAGTTCTTC.

This chain connects TRBV5-1 to TRBJ2-7; 9 bases align to TRBD1. Germline loops: CDR1 SGHRS, CDR2 YFSETQ. This CDR3 comprises 15 residues. The V and J ends lost 2 bases and 2 bases, in that order; junction bases with no gene match: 5. In nucleotides, the CDR3 is TGCGCCAGCAGCTTAGGGGACAGGGTGACCTACGAGCAGTACTTC. Protein product: CASSLGDRVTYEQYF.

V usage is TRBV5-8 and J usage is TRBJ2-1; 12 bases are a match to TRBD1. J was trimmed by 15 bases and V by 5 bases; bases with no gene match: 9. The length of the CDR3 is 13 residues. Germline V gene lookup returns CDR1 SGHTS and CDR2 YDEGEE. CDR3 loop: CASSSGQGAAGFF. The CDR3 nucleotides are TGTGCCAGCAGTTCGGGACAGGGGGCCGCGGGGTTCTTC.

The V gene is TRBV5-1, the J gene TRBJ2-7; TRBD2 is a possible D gene (7 bases). The germline gives CDR1 SGHRS, CDR2 YFSETQ. CDR3 size: 17 residues. The V and J ends lost 2 bases and 6 bases respectively, with 24 bases between them. This chain's CDR3 is CASSLRGGRGPEGEQYF. The CDR3 nucleotides read TGCGCCAGCAGCTTACGTGGAGGGCGGGGGCCGGAGGGCGAGCAGTACTTC.

This clonotype was observed at least ten times. The J gene is TRBJ2-1, the V gene TRBV20-1; 9 bases map to TRBD2. J was trimmed by 0 bases and V by 6 bases; bases with no gene match: 9. This CDR3 has 16 residues. The V gene's germline CDR1 is DFQATT and CDR2 SNEGSKA (reference sequence). The CDR3 DNA reads TGCAGTGCACCCGAGCGGCGGGAGGGCTCCTACAATGAGCAGTTCTTC. It is translated as CSAPERREGSYNEQFF.

The V gene is TRBV5-1, the J gene TRBJ1-1; D unresolved. Germline V gives CDR1 SGHRS, CDR2 YFSETQ. This CDR3 has 14 residues. Deletions cut 1 base from V and 3 bases from J, with 10 bases between. The CDR3 loop reads CASSLIGSDTEAFF. Here the CDR3 DNA reads TGCGCCAGCAGCTTGATAGGGTCGGACACTGAAGCTTTCTTT.

A few counts support this clonotype. The chain employs TRBV11-2 and TRBJ2-2, with 11 bases aligning to TRBD2. The CDR3 covers 18 residues. The junction had 12 bases not matched to a gene; V was cut back by 9 bases and J by 0 bases. Germline V gene lookup returns CDR1 SGHAT and CDR2 FQNNGV. This CDR3 reads CASSGSSGRAANTGELFF. The CDR3 DNA follows: TGTGCCAGTAGCGGGAGTAGCGGGAGGGCCGCGAACACCGGGGAGCTGTTTTTT.

This clonotype appeared a few times. V and J are TRBV7-9 and TRBJ1-1; D unclear. Germline lookup yields CDR1 SEHNR and CDR2 FQNEAQ (reference sequence). Trimming removed 3 bases at V and 3 bases at J, with 11 bases between. There are 14 residues in the CDR3. CDR3 nucleotide sequence: TGTGCCAGCAGCTTCCCCCCTAGACACACTGAAGCTTTCTTT. It translates to CASSFPPRHTEAFF.

The chain employs TRBV4-1 and TRBJ2-7, with 7 positions matching TRBD1. Germline values: CDR1 MGHRA, CDR2 YSYEKL. The CDR3 is 14 residues long. The junction had 4 bases not matched to a gene; V was cut back by 2 bases and J by 3 bases. The CDR3 DNA follows: TGCGCCAGCAGCCAAAGACCAGGGGGCTACGAGCAGTACTTC. This encodes CASSQRPGGYEQYF.

This chain links TRBV7-9 with TRBJ2-1; maybe TRBD2 (6 bases). Germline CDR1 reads SEHNR; CDR2 reads FQNEAQ (reference sequence). V was trimmed by 1 base and J by 8 bases, leaving 12 bases between them. The CDR3 contains 14 residues. CDR3 DNA: TGTGCCAGCAGCTTAGTGGGCGGGGTCTATGAGCAGTTCTTC. This encodes CASSLVGGVYEQFF.

This clonotype was recorded a few times. This chain connects TRBV19 to TRBJ2-7, with TRBD2 matching 7 bases. This CDR3 region has 13 residues. With 5 bases clipped from V and 6 bases from J, the junction kept 7 bases outside the gene matches. CDR1 LNHDA and CDR2 SQIVND come from the germline V gene (reference sequence). The CDR3: CASSALTSAEQYF. The CDR3 DNA is TGTGCCAGTAGTGCCCTTACTAGCGCCGAGCAGTACTTC.

The table lists this clonotype with a few counts. The genes are TRBV30 and TRBJ1-1; no reliable D call. The CDR3 extends over 13 amino acids. V was pared by 3 bases and J by 0 bases, with 8 bases between. The germline V gene has CDR1 GTSNPN and CDR2 SVGIG (reference sequence). CDR3 amino acids: CAWSFSMNTEAFF. The CDR3 region has the DNA TGTGCCTGGAGCTTTAGCATGAACACTGAAGCTTTCTTT.